This T cell receptor (beta chain) was sequenced during a study of blood T cell repertoires in COVID-19. Clones were read by immunoSEQ multiplex PCR, and TCRdb kept only the in-frame ones, dropping some. This table holds around 220,000 clones, approximately 86% found once. The CDR3 has 19 amino acids. After removal of 2 bases from V and 5 bases from J, the junction contained 19 bases not matched to a gene. Germline V gene lookup returns CDR1 SGHRS and CDR2 YFSETQ. Sequencing was performed on peripheral blood. This clonotype originated in a man younger than 35 with active or convalescent COVID-19. The chain couples TRBV5-1 to TRBJ2-7; 10 positions agree with TRBD2. CDR3 bases: TGCGCCAGCAGCTTCTCCCTGAGGGAATTAGCGGGAGGAGGAGACGAGCAGTACTTC. Protein sequence: CASSFSLRELAGGGDEQYF.